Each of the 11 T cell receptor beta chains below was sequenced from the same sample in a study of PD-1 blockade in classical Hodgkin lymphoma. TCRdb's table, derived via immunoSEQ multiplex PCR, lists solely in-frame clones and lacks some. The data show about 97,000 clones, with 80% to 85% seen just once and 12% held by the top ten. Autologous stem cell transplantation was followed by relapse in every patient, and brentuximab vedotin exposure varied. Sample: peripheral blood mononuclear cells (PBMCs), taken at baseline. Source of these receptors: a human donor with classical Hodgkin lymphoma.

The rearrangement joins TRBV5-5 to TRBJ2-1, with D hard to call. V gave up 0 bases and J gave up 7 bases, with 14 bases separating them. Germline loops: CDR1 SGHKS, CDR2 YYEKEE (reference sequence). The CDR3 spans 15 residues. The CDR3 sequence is CASSLVPKAANEQFF. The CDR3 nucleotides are TGTGCCAGCAGCTTGGTCCCTAAGGCGGCGAATGAGCAGTTCTTC. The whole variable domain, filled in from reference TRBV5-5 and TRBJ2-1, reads DAGVTQSPTHLIKTRGQQVTLRCSPISGHKSVSWYQQVLGQGPQFIFQYYEKEERGRGNFPDRFSARQFPNYSSELNVNALLLGDSALYLCASSLVPKAANEQFFGPGTRLTVL.

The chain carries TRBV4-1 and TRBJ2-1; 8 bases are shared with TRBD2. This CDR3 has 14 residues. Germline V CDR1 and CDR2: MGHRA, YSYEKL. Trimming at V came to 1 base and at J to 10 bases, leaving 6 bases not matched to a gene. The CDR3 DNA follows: TGCGCCAGCAGCCAAGTAGCGGGATCGGGGGAGCAGTTCTTC. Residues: CASSQVAGSGEQFF.

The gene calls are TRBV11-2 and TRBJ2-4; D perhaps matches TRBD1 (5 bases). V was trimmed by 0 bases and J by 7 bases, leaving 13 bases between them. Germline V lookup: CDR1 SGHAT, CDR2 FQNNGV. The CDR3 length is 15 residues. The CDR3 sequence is CASSLDRAGRNIQYF. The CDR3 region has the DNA TGTGCCAGCAGCTTAGATAGGGCAGGGCGGAACATTCAGTACTTC.

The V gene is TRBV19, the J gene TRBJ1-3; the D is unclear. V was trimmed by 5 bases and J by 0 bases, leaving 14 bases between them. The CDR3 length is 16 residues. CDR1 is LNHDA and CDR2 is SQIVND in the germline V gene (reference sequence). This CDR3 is CASSLDGQRSGNTIYF. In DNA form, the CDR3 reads TGTGCCAGTAGTCTTGATGGGCAGCGCTCTGGAAACACCATATATTTT.

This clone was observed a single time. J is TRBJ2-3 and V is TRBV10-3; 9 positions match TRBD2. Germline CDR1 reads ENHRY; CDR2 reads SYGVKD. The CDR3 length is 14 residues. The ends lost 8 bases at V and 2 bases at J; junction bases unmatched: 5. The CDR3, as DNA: TGTGCCATCGCACCGGGACTAGCCACAGATACGCAGTATTTT. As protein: CAIAPGLATDTQYF.

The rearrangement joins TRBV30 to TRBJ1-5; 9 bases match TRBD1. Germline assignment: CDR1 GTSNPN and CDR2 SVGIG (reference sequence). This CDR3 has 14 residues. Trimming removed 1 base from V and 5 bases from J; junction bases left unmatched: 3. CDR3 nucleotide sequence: TGTGCCTGGAGTGGGGACAGGGCGTATCAGCCCCAGCATTTT. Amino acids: CAWSGDRAYQPQHF.

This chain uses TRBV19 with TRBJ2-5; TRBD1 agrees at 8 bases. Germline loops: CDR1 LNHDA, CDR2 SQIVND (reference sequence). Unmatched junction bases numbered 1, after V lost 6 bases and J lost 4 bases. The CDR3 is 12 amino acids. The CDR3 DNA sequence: TGTGCCAGTAGACAGGGGGGAGAGACCCAGTACTTC. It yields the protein CASRQGGETQYF.

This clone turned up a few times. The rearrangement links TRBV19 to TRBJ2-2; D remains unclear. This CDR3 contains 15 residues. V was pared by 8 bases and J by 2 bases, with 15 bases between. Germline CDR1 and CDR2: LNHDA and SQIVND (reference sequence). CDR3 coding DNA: TGTGCCAGTCCGAAGGTGGACCTAAACACCGGGGAGCTGTTTTTT. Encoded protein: CASPKVDLNTGELFF.

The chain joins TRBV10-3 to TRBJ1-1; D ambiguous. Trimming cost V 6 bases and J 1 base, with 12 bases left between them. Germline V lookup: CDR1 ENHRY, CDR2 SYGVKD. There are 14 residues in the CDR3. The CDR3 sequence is CAISENPGNTEAFF. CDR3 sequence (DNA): TGTGCCATCAGCGAAAATCCAGGGAACACTGAAGCTTTCTTT.

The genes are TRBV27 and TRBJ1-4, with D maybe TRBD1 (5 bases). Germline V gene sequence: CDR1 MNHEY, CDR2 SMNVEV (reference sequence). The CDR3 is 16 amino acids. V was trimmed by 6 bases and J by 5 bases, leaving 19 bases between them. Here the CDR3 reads CASSPMGGIRNEKLFF. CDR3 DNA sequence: TGTGCCAGCAGCCCGATGGGGGGGATAAGAAATGAAAAACTGTTTTTT.

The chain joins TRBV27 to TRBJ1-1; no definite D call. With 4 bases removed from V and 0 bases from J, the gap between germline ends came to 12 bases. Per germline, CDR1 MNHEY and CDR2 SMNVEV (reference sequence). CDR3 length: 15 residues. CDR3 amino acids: CASSSAVAVNTEAFF. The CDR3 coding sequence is TGTGCCAGCAGTTCCGCAGTAGCCGTGAACACTGAAGCTTTCTTT.